This passage covers 3 T cell receptor beta chains from one sample sequenced in a study of shared clonotypes between healthy human individuals. Clones were sequenced by immunoSEQ multiplex PCR, and TCRdb holds only the in-frame ones, with some missing. The sample has 1.4 million to 1.5 million clones, approximately 96% seen once; the top ten hold over 1%. Material for sequencing was naive CD4+ T cells sorted from blood. Subset given: CD45RA+ positively selected. The receptors originated from a man aged 30 to 39 in good health.

This clone was detected only once. J is TRBJ2-2 and V is TRBV6-5, with D perhaps TRBD1 (6 bases). The ends were cut back, 6 bases at V and 5 bases at J, with 13 bases in the middle. The CDR3 covers 14 residues. In germline, CDR1 is MNHEY, CDR2 SVGAGI. CDR3 in amino acids: CASSQTGLTGELFF. For the CDR3, the DNA is TGTGCCAGCAGCCAAACAGGGTTGACCGGGGAGCTGTTTTTT.

V and J are TRBV18 and TRBJ2-1; the D gene is possibly TRBD2 (6 bases). V was clipped by 4 bases and J by 1 base, with 14 bases between them. CDR3 length: 16 residues. Germline CDR1 KGHSH, CDR2 LQKENI. The CDR3 loop is CASSRGRRESYNEQFF. The CDR3, as DNA: TGTGCCAGCTCACGGGGCCGTCGGGAGTCCTACAATGAGCAGTTCTTC.

The genes are TRBV6-5 and TRBJ2-5; the D gene is possibly TRBD2 (5 bases). This CDR3 contains 14 residues. CDR1 is MNHEY, CDR2 SVGAGI, per germline. V was shortened by 2 bases and J by 5 bases, with 12 bases between the two germline ends. CDR3 residues: CASSYPGVPETQYF. The DNA of the CDR3 is TGTGCCAGCAGTTACCCCGGGGTCCCGGAGACCCAGTACTTC.